This TCR beta chain was obtained from a study of T cells in Graves' hyperthyroidism and ophthalmopathy. Germline values: CDR1 SGHNT, CDR2 YYREEE (reference sequence). The CDR3 covers 16 residues. Germline trimming cut 2 bases from V and 4 bases from J; bases unmatched to any gene: 6. Using RNA transcripts as the source, TCR beta CDR3 regions were amplified. The HTBI primer set served for first-round RT-PCR of the TCR CDR3. TCRdb analysed the multiplex PCR reads with MiXCR anew, one entry per CDR3 protein. This sample has some 360,000 distinct CDR3 sequences, with around 14% found just once. This clonotype was observed a few times. Graves' hyperthyroidism showing no ophthalmopathy progression within 18 months was considered stable.

The chain uses TRBV5-4 and TRBJ2-7, with 13 bases matching TRBD2. The sequence was collected from an older woman with Graves' hyperthyroidism. The sample comprised blood. CDR3 sequence reads: CASSFGGLAGDYEQYF. The CDR3 coding sequence is TGTGCCAGCAGCTTTGGTGGACTAGCGGGAGATTACGAGCAGTACTTC.